This record covers a single T cell receptor (beta chain). Its target is not known. These data belong to a study of cytomegalovirus exposure and HLA in healthy donors. Whole-study results and caveats: Many donors carried some public TCRs, although rarity characterized most TCR sequences. The TCR clusters that emerged in the first cohort tended, a later analysis found, to co-occur in the approximately 120 validation repertoires.

The donors were members of the roughly 130-subject validation cohort (separate from the approximately 650-subject first cohort). Germline lookup yields CDR1 MDHEN and CDR2 SYDVKM. The CDR3 extends over 13 amino acids. V was clipped by 1 base and J by 8 bases, with 11 bases between them. Profiled with immunoSEQ multiplex PCR; TCRdb holds only in-frame clones, not every one. Of 150,000 to 200,000 clones listed, about 84% are singletons. The genes are TRBV28 and TRBJ1-2, with unresolved D. Sequencing input: PBMCs. This clonotype was obtained from a woman between 18 and 29 years old in good health and CMV-seronegative. The chain's CDR3 is CASSLLGGGGYTF. The CDR3 coding sequence is TGTGCCAGCAGTTTATTAGGTGGAGGAGGCTACACCTTC.